These 32 T cell receptor beta chains originate from one sample sequenced in a study of blood T cell repertoires in COVID-19. Sequenced by immunoSEQ multiplex PCR; TCRdb stores in-frame clones only, minus some. The repertoire includes roughly 53,000 clones, 65% to 85% of them detected once, and roughly 18% sits in the top ten. The sample was peripheral blood. These receptors came from a man in his 70s with active COVID-19.

This clone was detected only once. The genes are TRBV19 and TRBJ1-1; 8 nucleotides match TRBD1. Germline V lookup: CDR1 LNHDA, CDR2 SQIVND (reference sequence). Unmatched junction bases numbered 9, after V lost 5 bases and J lost 4 bases. The CDR3 length is 15 residues. CDR3 coding DNA: TGTGCCAGTAGTTTGTCAGGGGGCGTCCTCACTGAAGCTTTCTTT. Amino acid sequence: CASSLSGGVLTEAFF.

The chain couples TRBV7-2 to TRBJ2-7; the D gene is possibly TRBD2 (5 bases). Germline CDR1 and CDR2: SGHTA and FQGNSA. The CDR3 is 15 residues long. With 0 bases removed from V and 7 bases from J, the gap between germline ends came to 16 bases. The CDR3 is CASSLARAASGEQYF. The CDR3, as DNA: TGTGCCAGCAGCTTAGCGCGGGCAGCTTCTGGTGAGCAGTACTTC.

The chain employs TRBV6-2 or TRBV6-3 and TRBJ1-1, with 10 bases identical to TRBD1. Per germline, CDR1 MNHEY and CDR2 SVGEGT. This CDR3 spans 16 amino acids. Trimming took 5 bases from V and 5 from J; bases not matched to a gene: 11. The CDR3 sequence is CASSKTTGGVITEAFF. CDR3 in DNA: TGTGCCAGCAGTAAAACGACAGGGGGCGTGATAACTGAAGCTTTCTTT.

About this clone: A read error may account for a junction end that differs from germline. This same CDR3 is encoded by further DNA sequences in the sample. The J gene is TRBJ2-7, the V gene TRBV7-2; 11 bases match TRBD2. CDR3 length: 15 residues. The germline V gene encodes CDR1 SGHTA and CDR2 FQGNSA. The CDR3 coding sequence is TGCGCCAGCAGCTTAGCTAGCGGGAGGCAGTACGAGCAGTACTTC. It specifies CASSLASGRQYEQYF.

The chain has TRBV10-3 and TRBJ1-5, with 11 bases identical to TRBD1. CDR1 is ENHRY, CDR2 SYGVKD, per germline. The CDR3 length is 16 residues. V was pared by 0 bases and J by 4 bases, with 2 bases of the junction left unmatched. The CDR3 DNA follows: TGTGCCATCAGTGAGTCGGACAGGGGGCGTAATCAGCCCCAGCATTTT. Its protein is CAISESDRGRNQPQHF.

This clone occurred once. The V call is TRBV3-1 (or the pseudogene TRBV3-2), the J call TRBJ2-1; no definite D call. This CDR3 contains 13 residues. In germline, CDR1 is LGHDT, CDR2 YNNKEL (reference sequence). Trimming shortened V by 4 bases and J by 7 bases, and 11 bases separated the two germline ends. Here the CDR3 reads CASSLNSENEQFF. The CDR3 bases are TGTGCCAGCAGCCTAAACTCGGAGAATGAGCAGTTCTTC.

CDR3 nucleotides: TGTGCCAGCAGTCAGGACACCCCTGGAAACACCATATATTTT. Amino acids: CASSQDTPGNTIYF. The chain is built from TRBV25-1 and TRBJ1-3; possible D gene TRBD1, 5 bases. V was cut by 5 bases and J by 2 bases, with 10 bases left in between. The germline V gene encodes CDR1 MGHDK and CDR2 SYGVNS. The CDR3 is 14 amino acids.

This clone was recorded once. The CDR3 protein is CAISESGLAGNEQFF. The CDR3 nucleotides read TGTGCCATCAGTGAGTCCGGACTAGCGGGCAATGAGCAGTTCTTC. The chain uses TRBV10-3 and TRBJ2-1; 11 bases fit TRBD2. The V gene end was trimmed by 0 bases and the J gene end by 6 bases; junction bases not matched to a gene: 1. The CDR3 is 15 residues long. CDR1 is ENHRY and CDR2 is SYGVKD in the germline V gene.

This chain uses TRBV3-1 (or the pseudogene TRBV3-2) with TRBJ1-4; 10 bases match TRBD1. Looked up from germline, CDR1 is LGHDT and CDR2 is YNNKEL (reference sequence). The V segment lost 2 bases and the J segment 0 bases; nucleotides outside the gene matches: 24. The CDR3 covers 24 residues. The CDR3: CASSQRSEASCPGQGLSTNEKLFF. The CDR3 DNA reads as TGTGCCAGCAGCCAACGTTCTGAGGCGAGTTGTCCGGGACAGGGGTTATCAACTAATGAAAAACTGTTTTTT.

V is TRBV2 and J is TRBJ1-6, with TRBD1 as a possible D gene (5 bases). The germline V gene encodes CDR1 SNHLY and CDR2 FYNNEI. V lost 2 bases and J 10 bases, leaving 15 bases between the germline ends. The CDR3 covers 15 residues. In DNA, the CDR3 is TGTGCCAGCAGTGAAAACTCCAGGGATGTCTCACCCCTCCACTTT. This sequence encodes CASSENSRDVSPLHF.

V and J are TRBV7-2 and TRBJ2-1; 13 bases map to TRBD2. This CDR3 region has 18 residues. J was trimmed by 7 bases and V by 6 bases; bases with no gene match: 15. Per germline, CDR1 SGHTA and CDR2 FQGNSA. This chain's CDR3 is CASRPFMVTSGRANEQFF. In DNA, the CDR3 is TGTGCCAGCAGGCCCTTTATGGTAACTAGCGGGAGGGCAAATGAGCAGTTCTTC.

This clone has ten or more counts. V and J are TRBV4-3 and TRBJ1-2, with D possibly TRBD1 on 6 matching bases. This CDR3 spans 15 amino acids. V was shortened by 0 bases and J by 4 bases, with 12 bases between the two germline ends. Germline V CDR1 and CDR2: LGHNA, YSLEER. CDR3 DNA sequence: TGCGCCAGCAGCCAAGAGCTGCAGGGGATCTATGGCTACACCTTC. Translation: CASSQELQGIYGYTF.

The genes are TRBV6-4 and TRBJ1-2; a possible D gene is TRBD1 (6 bases). CDR3 length: 14 amino acids. Trimming left V 6 bases short and J 2 bases short, with 13 bases between. Germline CDR1 and CDR2: MRHNA and SNTAGT. The DNA of the CDR3 is TGTGCCAGCAGCGCCGGGCAGGGGAACTATGGCTACACCTTC. It is translated as CASSAGQGNYGYTF.

This clone was counted a single time. This chain uses TRBV4-1 with TRBJ2-7; tentatively, D is TRBD1 (8 bases). The V and J ends lost 4 bases and 2 bases respectively, with 12 bases between them. The CDR3 has 14 amino acids. CDR1 and CDR2 (germline): MGHRA, YSYEKL. The CDR3 DNA sequence: TGCGCCAGCAGCCGCACAGGGGGGGCCTACGAGCAGTACTTC. Its translation: CASSRTGGAYEQYF.

The chain carries TRBV10-1 and TRBJ1-2, with 7 bases aligning to TRBD1. Trimming cost V 7 bases and J 4 bases; bases outside gene matches: 24. The CDR3 contains 19 residues. Germline lookup yields CDR1 WNHNN and CDR2 SYGVQD (reference sequence). The CDR3 spells CASNRDSAIIPTRGYGYTF. The CDR3 coding sequence is TGCGCCAGCAACAGGGACAGTGCAATCATACCAACTAGGGGCTATGGCTACACCTTC.

V gene TRBV18 combines with J gene TRBJ2-5, with 8 bases lining up with TRBD1. The J segment lost 5 bases and the V segment lost 3 bases, leaving 2 bases of the junction unmatched. This CDR3 contains 13 residues. Germline loops: CDR1 KGHSH, CDR2 LQKENI. The CDR3 is CASSPQGAETQYF. The CDR3 DNA reads as TGTGCCAGCTCACCTCAGGGGGCGGAGACCCAGTACTTC.

This sequence joins TRBV11-2 and TRBJ2-2; no clear D. In germline, CDR1 is SGHAT, CDR2 FQNNGV. Between the trimmed V and J ends, which lost 0 bases and 8 bases, there was a span of 7 bases. The CDR3 covers 13 residues. The CDR3 DNA is TGTGCCAGCAGCTTAGAACTCACTGGGGAGCTGTTTTTT. It is translated as CASSLELTGELFF.

The chain recombines TRBV5-4 with TRBJ2-3; 8 bases are a match to TRBD2. The V gene end was trimmed by 4 bases and the J gene end by 6 bases; junction bases not matched to a gene: 10. The CDR3 covers 15 residues. Germline V lookup: CDR1 SGHNT, CDR2 YYREEE (reference sequence). CDR3 in amino acids: CASSPGRTSLDTQYF. In DNA form, the CDR3 reads TGTGCCAGCAGCCCGGGCCGGACTAGCTTGGATACGCAGTATTTT. The full variable domain, its missing parts supplied by reference TRBV5-4 and TRBJ2-3, is ETGVTQSPTHLIKTRGQQVTLRCSSQSGHNTVSWYQQALGQGPQFIFQYYREEENGRGNFPPRFSGLQFPNYSSELNVNALELDDSALYLCASSPGRTSLDTQYFGPGTRLTVL.

The chain joins TRBV28 to TRBJ2-4, with D perhaps matching TRBD1 (6 bases). Trimming pared 6 bases from V and 0 bases from J, leaving 15 bases between. This CDR3 has 16 residues. Germline CDR1 and CDR2: MDHEN and SYDVKM. The CDR3 DNA follows: TGTGCCAGCAGCCCCCCGGGGACACTAGCCAAAAACATTCAGTACTTC. The encoded protein is CASSPPGTLAKNIQYF.

This chain links TRBV3-1 (or the pseudogene TRBV3-2) with TRBJ1-5; 7 bases map to TRBD1. The CDR3 length is 16 residues. Unmatched junction bases numbered 6, after V lost 4 bases and J lost 0 bases. The germline V gene has CDR1 LGHDT and CDR2 YNNKEL (reference sequence). The CDR3 sequence: CASSRMDRNSNQPQHF. CDR3 nucleotide sequence: TGTGCCAGCAGCCGTATGGACAGGAATAGCAATCAGCCCCAGCATTTT.

The rearrangement joins TRBV5-1 to TRBJ1-1; D gene unclear. V dropped 0 bases and J dropped 4 bases, with 7 bases sitting between them. The CDR3 contains 13 residues. The germline CDR1 and CDR2 sequences are SGHRS and YFSETQ. Here the CDR3 reads CASSLEARTEAFF. The CDR3 DNA sequence: TGCGCCAGCAGCTTGGAAGCACGCACTGAAGCTTTCTTT.

The V call is TRBV28, the J call TRBJ2-3; 13 nucleotides match TRBD2. V shed 8 bases and J 14 bases; nucleotides not matched to a gene: 13. Germline V gene sequence: CDR1 MDHEN, CDR2 SYDVKM. The CDR3 extends over 14 amino acids. The CDR3 coding sequence is TGTGCCAGCGGCTTGCGGACTAGCGGGAGTATGCCGTATTTT. This sequence encodes CASGLRTSGSMPYF.

The rearrangement links TRBV19 to TRBJ2-3, with 9 positions matching TRBD1. V was clipped by 1 base and J by 0 bases; unmatched bases: 5. CDR3 length: 17 residues. CDR1 LNHDA and CDR2 SQIVND come from the germline V gene (reference sequence). CDR3 amino acids: CASSIGSGTGSTDTQYF. Here the CDR3 DNA reads TGTGCCAGTAGTATAGGATCTGGGACAGGGAGCACAGATACGCAGTATTTT. The variable domain in full, with the rest retrieved from reference TRBV19 and TRBJ2-3, is DGGITQSPKYLFRKEGQNVTLSCEQNLNHDAMYWYRQDPGQGLRLIYYSQIVNDFQKGDIAEGYSVSREKKESFPLTVTSAQKNPTAFYLCASSIGSGTGSTDTQYFGPGTRLTVL.

This chain connects TRBV15 to TRBJ1-6; 7 nucleotides align to TRBD1. Trimming took 3 bases from V and 10 from J; bases not matched to a gene: 6. The CDR3 consists of 14 residues. Germline CDR1 and CDR2: LNHNV and YYDKDF (reference sequence). In DNA, the CDR3 is TGTGCCACCAGCAGGGTACAGGGGAACTCACCCCTCCACTTT. It specifies CATSRVQGNSPLHF. Looking up the rest from reference TRBV15 and TRBJ1-6 gives the full variable domain: DAMVIQNPRYQVTQFGKPVTLSCSQTLNHNVMYWYQQKSSQAPKLLFHYYDKDFNNEADTPDNFQSRRPNTSFCFLDIRSPGLGDTAMYLCATSRVQGNSPLHFGNGTRLTVT.

The gene calls are TRBV3-1 (or the pseudogene TRBV3-2) and TRBJ2-5; perhaps TRBD2 as D (7 bases). Trimming stripped 0 bases from V and 6 bases from J, with 14 bases between. The CDR3 contains 15 residues. Germline CDR1 is LGHDT and CDR2 is YNNKEL (reference sequence). This CDR3 is CASSQDTGRVKTQYF. CDR3 nucleotide sequence: TGTGCCAGCAGCCAAGACACAGGGAGGGTAAAGACCCAGTACTTC.

This chain links TRBV7-3 with TRBJ2-7; TRBD2 is a possible D gene (6 bases). CDR3 size: 15 residues. Germline CDR1 and CDR2: SGHTA and FQGTGA. Deletions cut 5 bases from V and 0 bases from J, with 14 bases between. CDR3 DNA: TGTGCCAGCAGCCCGAGTGGGGGGAGCTCCTACGAGCAGTACTTC. Its protein product is CASSPSGGSSYEQYF.

This clone was seen once. The V call is TRBV5-4, the J call TRBJ1-1; a possible D gene is TRBD1 (6 bases). Trimming stripped 4 bases from V and 1 base from J, with 11 bases between. Germline V gene data show CDR1 as SGHNT and CDR2 as YYREEE (reference sequence). The CDR3 totals 14 residues. In DNA form, the CDR3 reads TGTGCCAGCAGCCTGGACAGCTCGAACACTGAAGCTTTCTTT. Translation gives CASSLDSSNTEAFF. The full variable domain, its missing parts supplied by reference TRBV5-4 and TRBJ1-1, is ETGVTQSPTHLIKTRGQQVTLRCSSQSGHNTVSWYQQALGQGPQFIFQYYREEENGRGNFPPRFSGLQFPNYSSELNVNALELDDSALYLCASSLDSSNTEAFFGQGTRLTVV.

This clone was seen once. The rearrangement uses TRBV30 and TRBJ1-1; D remains unclear. CDR3 length: 14 amino acids. From germline, CDR1 is GTSNPN and CDR2 SVGIG (reference sequence). V was pared by 5 bases and J by 5 bases, with 18 bases between. In DNA, the CDR3 is TGTGCCTGGGTACTACTGAGGGCGCGGACTGAAGCTTTCTTT. Its translation: CAWVLLRARTEAFF.

The genes are TRBV4-3 and TRBJ2-3; D unresolved. With 4 bases removed from V and 0 bases from J, the gap between germline ends came to 14 bases. Germline assignment: CDR1 LGHNA and CDR2 YSLEER. The CDR3 is made up of 16 amino acids. CDR3 DNA sequence: TGCGCCAGCAGCCTAGACGAGCCACCTAGCACAGATACGCAGTATTTT. This sequence encodes CASSLDEPPSTDTQYF.

The chain has TRBV12-3 or TRBV12-4 and TRBJ2-5; the D gene is possibly TRBD2 (5 bases). V was cut by 8 bases and J by 0 bases, with 10 bases left in between. This CDR3 has 13 amino acids. The CDR3 nucleotides are TGTGCCAGCTCCATGCGGGACCAAGAGACCCAGTACTTC. Encoded protein: CASSMRDQETQYF.

The table lists this clone with a count of one. The J gene is TRBJ1-6, the V gene TRBV19; TRBD1 agrees at 7 bases. Germline values: CDR1 LNHDA, CDR2 SQIVND (reference sequence). The V segment lost 2 bases and the J segment 9 bases; nucleotides outside the gene matches: 13. This CDR3 region has 17 residues. The CDR3 DNA is TGTGCCAGTAGTATAACCCCAATCGACAGGGATTTTTCACCCCTCCACTTT. Encoded protein: CASSITPIDRDFSPLHF.

The rearrangement uses TRBV5-1 and TRBJ2-6, with TRBD1 as a possible D gene (6 bases). The CDR3 is 16 amino acids. V lost 0 bases to trimming and J lost 4 bases, with 11 bases between them. Germline lookup yields CDR1 SGHRS and CDR2 YFSETQ. The chain's CDR3 is CASSLVGGDGANVLTF. The CDR3, as DNA: TGCGCCAGCAGCTTGGTTGGGGGCGACGGGGCCAACGTCCTGACTTTC.